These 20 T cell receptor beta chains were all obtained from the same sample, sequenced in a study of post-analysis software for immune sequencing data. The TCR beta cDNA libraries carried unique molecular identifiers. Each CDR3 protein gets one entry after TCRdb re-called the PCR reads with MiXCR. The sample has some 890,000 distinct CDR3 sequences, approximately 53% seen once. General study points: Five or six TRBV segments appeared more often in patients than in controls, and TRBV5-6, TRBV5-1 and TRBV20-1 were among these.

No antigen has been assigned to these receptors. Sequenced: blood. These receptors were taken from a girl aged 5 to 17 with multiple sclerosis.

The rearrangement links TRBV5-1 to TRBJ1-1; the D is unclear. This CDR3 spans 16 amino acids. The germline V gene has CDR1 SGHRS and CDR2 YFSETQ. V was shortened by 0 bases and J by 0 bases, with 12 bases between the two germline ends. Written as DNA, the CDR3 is TGCGCCAGCAGCTTGGGTCCCCCCCCCATGAACACTGAAGCTTTCTTT. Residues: CASSLGPPPMNTEAFF. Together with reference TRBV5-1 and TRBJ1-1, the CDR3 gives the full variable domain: KAGVTQTPRYLIKTRGQQVTLSCSPISGHRSVSWYQQTPGQGLQFLFEYFSETQRNKGNFPGRFSGRQFSNSRSEMNVSTLELGDSALYLCASSLGPPPMNTEAFFGQGTRLTVV.

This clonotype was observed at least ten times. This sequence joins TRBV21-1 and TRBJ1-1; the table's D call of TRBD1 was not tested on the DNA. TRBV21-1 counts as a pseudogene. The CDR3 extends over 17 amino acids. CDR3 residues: CASSTLQGGQMNTEAFF. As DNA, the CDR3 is TGTGCCAGCAGCACATTACAGGGAGGTCAGATGAACACTGAAGCTTTCTTT.

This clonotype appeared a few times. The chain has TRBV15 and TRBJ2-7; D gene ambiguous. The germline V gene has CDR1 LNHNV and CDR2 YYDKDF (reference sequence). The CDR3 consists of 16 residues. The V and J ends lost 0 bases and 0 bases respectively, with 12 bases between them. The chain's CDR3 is CATSREAGSYSYEQYF. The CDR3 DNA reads TGTGCCACCAGCAGAGAGGCAGGATCCTACTCCTACGAGCAGTACTTC.

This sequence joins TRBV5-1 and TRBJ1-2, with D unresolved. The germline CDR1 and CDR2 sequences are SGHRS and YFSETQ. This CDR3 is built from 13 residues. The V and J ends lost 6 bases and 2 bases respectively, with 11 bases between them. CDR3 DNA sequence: TGCGCCAGCACCACAGCGGGGAACTATGGCTACACCTTC. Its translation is CASTTAGNYGYTF.

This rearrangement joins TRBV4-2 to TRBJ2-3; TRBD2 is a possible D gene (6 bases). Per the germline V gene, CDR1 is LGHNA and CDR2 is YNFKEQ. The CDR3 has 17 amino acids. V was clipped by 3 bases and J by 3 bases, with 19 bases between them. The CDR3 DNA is TGTGCCAGCAGCCAGACCCCGGGACGGGGGATGACAGATACGCAGTATTTT. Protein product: CASSQTPGRGMTDTQYF.

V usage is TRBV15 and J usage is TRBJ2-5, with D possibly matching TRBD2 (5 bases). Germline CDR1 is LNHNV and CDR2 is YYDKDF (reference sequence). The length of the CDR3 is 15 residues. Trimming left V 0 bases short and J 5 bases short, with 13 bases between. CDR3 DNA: TGTGCCACCAGCAGAGATCTTCCGGGCGGGGAGACCCAGTACTTC. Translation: CATSRDLPGGETQYF.

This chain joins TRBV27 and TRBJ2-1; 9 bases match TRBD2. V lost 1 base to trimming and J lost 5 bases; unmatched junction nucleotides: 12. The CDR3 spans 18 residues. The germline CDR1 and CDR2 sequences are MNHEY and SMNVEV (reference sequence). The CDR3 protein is CASSLWSRPASGNNEQFF. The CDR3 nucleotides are TGTGCCAGCAGTTTATGGTCCCGACCGGCTAGCGGGAACAATGAGCAGTTCTTC.

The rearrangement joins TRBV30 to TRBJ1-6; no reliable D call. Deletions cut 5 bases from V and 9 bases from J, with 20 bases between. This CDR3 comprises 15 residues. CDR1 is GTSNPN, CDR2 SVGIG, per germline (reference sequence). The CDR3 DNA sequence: TGTGCCTGGGCAGCCCGATGGGGTGTTGGTTCACCCCTCCACTTT. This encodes CAWAARWGVGSPLHF.

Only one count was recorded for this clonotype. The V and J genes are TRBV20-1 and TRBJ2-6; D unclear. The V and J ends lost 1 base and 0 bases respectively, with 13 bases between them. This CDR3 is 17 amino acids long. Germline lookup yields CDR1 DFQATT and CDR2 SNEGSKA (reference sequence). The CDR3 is CSARVVTTRSGANVLTF. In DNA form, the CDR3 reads TGCAGTGCTAGAGTCGTGACAACACGCTCTGGGGCCAACGTCCTGACTTTC.

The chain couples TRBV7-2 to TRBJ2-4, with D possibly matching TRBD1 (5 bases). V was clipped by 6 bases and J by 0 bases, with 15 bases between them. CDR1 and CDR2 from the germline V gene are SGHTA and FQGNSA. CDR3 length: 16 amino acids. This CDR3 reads CASRKDRSLAKNIQYF. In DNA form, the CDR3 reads TGTGCCAGCAGGAAAGACAGAAGTCTAGCCAAAAACATTCAGTACTTC.

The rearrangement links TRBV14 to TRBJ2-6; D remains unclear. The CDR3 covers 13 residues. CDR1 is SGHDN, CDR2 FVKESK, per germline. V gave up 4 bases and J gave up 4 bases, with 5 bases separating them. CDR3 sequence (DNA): TGTGCCAGCAGCCTTATAGGGGCCAACGTCCTGACTTTC. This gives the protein CASSLIGANVLTF.

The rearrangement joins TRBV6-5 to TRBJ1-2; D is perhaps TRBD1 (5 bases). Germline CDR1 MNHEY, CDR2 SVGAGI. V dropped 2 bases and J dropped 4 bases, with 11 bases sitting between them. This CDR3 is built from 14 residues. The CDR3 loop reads CASSYRQMVYGYTF. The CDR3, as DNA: TGTGCCAGCAGTTACCGACAGATGGTCTATGGCTACACCTTC.

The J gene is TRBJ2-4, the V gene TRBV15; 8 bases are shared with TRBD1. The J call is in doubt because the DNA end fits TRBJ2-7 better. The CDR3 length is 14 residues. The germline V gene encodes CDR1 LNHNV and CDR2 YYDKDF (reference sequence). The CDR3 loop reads CATSWDRWSREQYF. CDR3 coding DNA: TGTGCCACCAGTTGGGACAGGTGGTCCCGCGAGCAGTACTTC.

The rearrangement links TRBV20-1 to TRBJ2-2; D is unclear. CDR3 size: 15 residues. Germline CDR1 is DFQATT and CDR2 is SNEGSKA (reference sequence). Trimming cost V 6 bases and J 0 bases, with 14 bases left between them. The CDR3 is CSATRQVPNTGELFF. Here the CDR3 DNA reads TGCAGTGCGACACGTCAGGTTCCGAACACCGGGGAGCTGTTTTTT.

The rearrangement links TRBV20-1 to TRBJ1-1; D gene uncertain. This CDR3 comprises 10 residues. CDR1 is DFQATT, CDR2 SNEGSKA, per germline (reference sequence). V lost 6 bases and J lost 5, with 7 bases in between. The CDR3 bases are TGCAGTGCGTGGAGGACTGAAGCTTTCTTT. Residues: CSAWRTEAFF.

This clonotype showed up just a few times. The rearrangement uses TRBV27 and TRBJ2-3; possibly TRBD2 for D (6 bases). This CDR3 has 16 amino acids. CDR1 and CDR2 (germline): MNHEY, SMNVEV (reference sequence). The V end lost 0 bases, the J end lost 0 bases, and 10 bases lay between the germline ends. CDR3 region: CASSLSSGTSTDTQYF. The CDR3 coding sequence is TGTGCCAGCAGTTTATCTTCCGGGACTAGCACAGATACGCAGTATTTT.

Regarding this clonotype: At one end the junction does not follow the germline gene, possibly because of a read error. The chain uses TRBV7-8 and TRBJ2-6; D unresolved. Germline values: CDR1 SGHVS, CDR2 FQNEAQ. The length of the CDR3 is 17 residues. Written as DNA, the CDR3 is TGTGCCTGCAGCTCCAGGACGGGCACTGCGGGGGCCAACGTCCTGACTTTC. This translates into CACSSRTGTAGANVLTF.

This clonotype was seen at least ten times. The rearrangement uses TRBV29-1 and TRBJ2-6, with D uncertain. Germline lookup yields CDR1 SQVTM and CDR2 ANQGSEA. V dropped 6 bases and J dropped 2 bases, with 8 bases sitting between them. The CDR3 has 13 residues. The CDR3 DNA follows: TGCAGCGTCGTATCTGCTGGGGCCAACGTCCTGACTTTC. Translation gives CSVVSAGANVLTF.

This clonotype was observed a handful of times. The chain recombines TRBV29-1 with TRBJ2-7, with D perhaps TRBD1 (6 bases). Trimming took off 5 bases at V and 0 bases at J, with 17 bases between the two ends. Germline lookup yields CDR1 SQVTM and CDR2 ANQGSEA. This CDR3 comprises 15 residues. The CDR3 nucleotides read TGCAGCGTTTTCAAGGGGCAGGGGAGCTCCTACGAGCAGTACTTC. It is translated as CSVFKGQGSSYEQYF.

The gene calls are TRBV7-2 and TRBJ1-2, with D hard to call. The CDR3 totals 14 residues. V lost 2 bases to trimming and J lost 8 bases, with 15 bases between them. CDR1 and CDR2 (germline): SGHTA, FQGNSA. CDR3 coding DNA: TGTGCCAGCAGCTTACGGGCAGGCCCCCCCGGCTACACCTTC. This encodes CASSLRAGPPGYTF.